These 5 T cell receptor beta chains originate from one sample sequenced in a study of shared clonotypes between healthy human individuals. Naive CD8 cells lacked CD45RO and underwent positive selection for CCR7, leaving out terminally differentiated effector memory CD45RA+ cells. Profiled with immunoSEQ multiplex PCR; TCRdb holds only in-frame clones, not every one. The sample consists of over 2,000,000 clones, roughly 93% of them appearing once. The sequenced sample was naive CD8+ T cells from PBMCs. The receptors shown here come from a man aged 18 to 35 in good health. Some clones in this sample may be carry-over from other donors' samples.

This sequence joins TRBV7-9 and TRBJ1-1; the D is unclear. Trimming cost V 7 bases and J 1 base, with 13 bases left between them. The CDR3 contains 14 residues. Germline assignment: CDR1 SEHNR and CDR2 FQNEAQ (reference sequence). The CDR3 DNA sequence: TGTGCCAGCACACATTTGGGTCAGAACACTGAAGCTTTCTTT. It is translated as CASTHLGQNTEAFF.

The rearrangement uses TRBV27 and TRBJ1-1; D gene unclear. CDR1 MNHEY and CDR2 SMNVEV come from the germline V gene (reference sequence). The CDR3 contains 13 residues. V was trimmed by 4 bases and J by 4 bases, leaving 10 bases between them. The CDR3 DNA reads TGTGCCAGCAGTTCCCGGGCAGGCACTGAAGCTTTCTTT. Its protein is CASSSRAGTEAFF.

A single count supports this clone. The rearrangement joins TRBV4-3 to TRBJ1-5, with unresolved D. CDR3 length: 15 amino acids. V lost 0 bases, J lost 3 bases, and 9 bases lay in between. Germline values: CDR1 LGHNA, CDR2 YSLEER. The CDR3 bases are TGCGCCAGCAGCCAAGATCGCTCCGTCAATCAGCCCCAGCATTTT. Translated, it gives CASSQDRSVNQPQHF.

The rearrangement joins TRBV10-3 to TRBJ2-1, with TRBD2 matching 13 bases. CDR3 length: 16 residues. From germline, CDR1 is ENHRY and CDR2 SYGVKD. The V gene end was trimmed by 2 bases and the J gene end by 7 bases; junction bases not matched to a gene: 5. Written as DNA, the CDR3 is TGTGCCATCAGTGAGACCGAGACTAGCGGGAGGAATGAGCAGTTCTTC. This translates into CAISETETSGRNEQFF.

The rearrangement uses TRBV19 and TRBJ2-1, with D hard to call. Germline V gene data show CDR1 as LNHDA and CDR2 as SQIVND (reference sequence). The CDR3 length is 11 residues. V was shortened by 6 bases and J by 4 bases, with 4 bases between the two germline ends. This chain's CDR3 is CASRTYNEQFF. The CDR3, as DNA: TGTGCCAGTAGGACGTACAATGAGCAGTTCTTC.